This T cell receptor beta chain is from a study of OX40 agonist ivuxolimab in advanced cancers. Study-level points and caveats: Low normalized T-cell clonal expansion also characterized some of the nonresponders. Expanded clones tended on average to be more numerous among CD8+ T cells than CD4+.

The assay was immunoSEQ multiplex PCR, and TCRdb's table has in-frame clones only and misses some. The profile shows tens of thousands of clones, 80% to 90% of them singletons. For this clone: Its antigen is not known.

Germline V gene lookup returns CDR1 MNHNY and CDR2 SVGAGI (reference sequence). This CDR3 is built from 16 residues. V lost 4 bases, J lost 1 base, and 16 bases lay in between. The origin of this receptor is an adult with an advanced solid tumor such as melanoma, head and neck, liver or kidney cancer. Material: CD4+ or CD8+ T cells sorted from blood, obtained in a trial of the OX40 agonist ivuxolimab. V usage is TRBV6-6 and J usage is TRBJ1-1; D is ambiguous. The CDR3 spells CASSSEGPKGNTEAFF. The DNA for the CDR3 is TGTGCCAGCAGTTCCGAGGGCCCAAAGGGGAACACTGAAGCTTTCTTT.